This entry lists 5 T cell receptor beta chains sequenced from one sample in a study of T cell responses to AZD1222 COVID-19 vaccine. The repertoire was sequenced with immunoSEQ multiplex PCR; TCRdb's copy has only in-frame clones and lacks some. The data show 120,000 or so clones, with roughly 91% seen just once and about 29% held by the top ten. The sequencing here drew on peripheral blood, taken on day 0 of AZD1222 vaccination. The receptors here all came from an adult in good health.

This rearrangement joins TRBV28 to TRBJ1-2, with 12 positions matching TRBD1. The CDR3 sequence is 15 residues long. V was pared by 3 bases and J by 6 bases, with 5 bases of the junction left unmatched. Per germline, CDR1 MDHEN and CDR2 SYDVKM. CDR3 sequence: CASSLGGQGADGYTF. CDR3 nucleotide sequence: TGTGCCAGCAGTTTGGGGGGACAGGGGGCGGATGGCTACACCTTC.

V usage is TRBV3-1 (or the pseudogene TRBV3-2) and J usage is TRBJ1-2, with D possibly TRBD1 on 5 matching bases. Trimming removed 4 bases from V and 4 bases from J, with 10 bases in between. Per germline, CDR1 LGHDT and CDR2 YNNKEL (reference sequence). The CDR3 is made up of 13 amino acids. The CDR3 region is CASSPQGIYGYTF. The CDR3 coding sequence is TGTGCCAGCAGCCCCCAGGGTATCTATGGCTACACCTTC.

The chain couples TRBV25-1 to TRBJ1-5; D is unclear. CDR3 length equals 12 residues. The germline V gene encodes CDR1 MGHDK and CDR2 SYGVNS. V dropped 7 bases and J dropped 0 bases, with 4 bases sitting between them. The chain's CDR3 is CASIGSNQPQHF. The DNA of the CDR3 is TGTGCCAGCATCGGTAGCAATCAGCCCCAGCATTTT.

The table lists this clone with a few counts. The chain joins TRBV5-1 to TRBJ2-7; possible D gene TRBD2, 6 bases. The CDR3 totals 14 residues. The ends were cut back, 3 bases at V and 5 bases at J, with 15 bases in the middle. Germline lookup yields CDR1 SGHRS and CDR2 YFSETQ. The CDR3 loop is CASSSAEGRDEQYF. The CDR3 DNA is TGCGCCAGCAGCTCGGCGGAGGGACGGGACGAGCAGTACTTC.

This chain connects TRBV6-5 to TRBJ2-7; 7 nucleotides agree with TRBD1. The CDR3 covers 14 residues. V shed 6 bases, J shed 3 bases, and the junction held 8 bases outside the gene matches. Germline CDR1 is MNHEY and CDR2 is SVGAGI. CDR3 in DNA: TGTGCCAGCAGACGCCTCGACAGGGTCTACGAGCAGTACTTC. Protein sequence: CASRRLDRVYEQYF.